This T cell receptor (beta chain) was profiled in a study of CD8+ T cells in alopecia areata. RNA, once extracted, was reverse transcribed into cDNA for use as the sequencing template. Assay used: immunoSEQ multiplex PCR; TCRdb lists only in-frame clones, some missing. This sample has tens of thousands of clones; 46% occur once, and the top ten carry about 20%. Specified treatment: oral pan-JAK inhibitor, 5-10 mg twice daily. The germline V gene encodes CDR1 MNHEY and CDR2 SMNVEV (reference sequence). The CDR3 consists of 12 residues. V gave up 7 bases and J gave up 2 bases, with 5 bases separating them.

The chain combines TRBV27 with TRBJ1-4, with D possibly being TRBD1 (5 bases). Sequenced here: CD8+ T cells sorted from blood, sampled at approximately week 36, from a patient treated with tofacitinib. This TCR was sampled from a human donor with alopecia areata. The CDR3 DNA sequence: TGTGCCAGCAAGGGGACTAATGAAAAACTGTTTTTT. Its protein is CASKGTNEKLFF.